This paragraph covers one T cell receptor beta chain sequence. Its target is unknown. This record belongs to a study of Ad26.COV2.S vaccination and SARS-CoV-2 variants. At the level of the study: The donor belonged to the COV1001 Ad26.COV2.S trial arm. Points from the study as a whole: Substantial breadth in spike-specific CD8+ and CD4+ T cell responses was reportedly seen after vaccination. Placebo and vaccine recipients had non-spike TCR breadth that was similar.

This CDR3 has 12 residues. V was cut by 6 bases and J by 3 bases, with 9 bases left in between. Germline-derived CDR1 and CDR2 are MNHEY and SMNVEV (reference sequence). Assay used: immunoSEQ multiplex PCR; TCRdb lists only in-frame clones, some missing. The sample yields about 680,000 clones, 89% seen once. As for treatment: around 19 received Ad26.COV2.S at low or high dose, single or two shots; about 5 received placebo; per-sample allocation not given. Sample collection was performed on day 63 after the first vaccine or placebo injection. The TCR comes from a person aged 18-65 years who received the Ad26.COV2.S COVID-19 vaccine or a placebo. The sample was peripheral blood, taken in a trial of Ad26.COV2.S vaccine versus placebo. V gene TRBV27 combines with J gene TRBJ2-7; either TRBD1 or TRBD2 may supply D (6 bases each). The CDR3 DNA sequence: TGTGCCAGCAGGAGGGGGGACTACGAGCAGTACTTC. This gives the protein CASRRGDYEQYF.